This T cell receptor beta chain is from a study of shared clonotypes between healthy human individuals. The wider study: Per-donor plates numbered three CD4 naive, three CD4 memory, two CD8 naive and one CD8 memory.

Samples underwent the assay at deep level. Authors' processing steps: Junction-only immunoSEQ sequences carried no quality scores, so filtering differed. The data were produced by immunoSEQ multiplex PCR, yet TCRdb's version contains in-frame clones alone and is incomplete. From that table come the V and J calls and clone size; the DNA was used to work out D and trimming. There are about 2.2 million clones in the sample; about 93% occur only once, and about 1.8% lies in the top ten. This CDR3 contains 14 residues. Germline CDR1 is MNHEY and CDR2 is SVGAGI. With 4 bases removed from V and 4 bases from J, the gap between germline ends came to 12 bases. CD8 cells classed as naive were CD45RO-negative and positively selected for CCR7, excluding terminally differentiated effector memory CD45RA+ cells.

The sequencing input was naive CD8+ T cells from PBMCs. The V and J genes are TRBV6-5 and TRBJ2-3; D is perhaps TRBD2 (6 bases). This TCR was recovered from a man aged 18-30 years in good health. Some clones in this sample may be carry-over from other donors' samples. The CDR3: CASSSEGFADTQYF. The CDR3 region has the DNA TGTGCCAGCAGTTCGGAGGGATTCGCAGATACGCAGTATTTT.